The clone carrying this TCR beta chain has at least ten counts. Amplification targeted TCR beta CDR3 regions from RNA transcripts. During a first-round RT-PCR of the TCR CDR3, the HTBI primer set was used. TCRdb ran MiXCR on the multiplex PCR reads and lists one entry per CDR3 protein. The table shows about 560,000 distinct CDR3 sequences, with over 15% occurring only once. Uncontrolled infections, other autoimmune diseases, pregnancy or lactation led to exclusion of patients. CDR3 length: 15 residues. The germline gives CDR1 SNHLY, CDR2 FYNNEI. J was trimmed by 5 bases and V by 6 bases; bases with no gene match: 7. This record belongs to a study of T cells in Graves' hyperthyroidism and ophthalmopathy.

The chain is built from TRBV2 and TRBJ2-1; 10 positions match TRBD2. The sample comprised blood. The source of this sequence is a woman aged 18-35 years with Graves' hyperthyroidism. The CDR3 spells CASRTGTSVNNEQFF. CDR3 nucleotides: TGTGCCAGCAGAACCGGGACTAGCGTTAACAATGAGCAGTTCTTC.